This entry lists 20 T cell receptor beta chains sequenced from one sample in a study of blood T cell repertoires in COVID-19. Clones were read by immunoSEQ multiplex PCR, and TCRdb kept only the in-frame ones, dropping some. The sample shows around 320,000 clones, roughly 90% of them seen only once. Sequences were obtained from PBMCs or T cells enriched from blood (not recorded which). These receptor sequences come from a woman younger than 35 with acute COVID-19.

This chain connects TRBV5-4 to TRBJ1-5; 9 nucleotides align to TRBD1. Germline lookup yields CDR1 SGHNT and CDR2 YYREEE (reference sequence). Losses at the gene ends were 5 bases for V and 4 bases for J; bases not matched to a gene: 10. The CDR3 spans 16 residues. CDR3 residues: CASSQTGGVENQPQHF. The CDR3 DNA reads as TGTGCCAGCAGTCAGACAGGGGGTGTTGAAAATCAGCCCCAGCATTTT.

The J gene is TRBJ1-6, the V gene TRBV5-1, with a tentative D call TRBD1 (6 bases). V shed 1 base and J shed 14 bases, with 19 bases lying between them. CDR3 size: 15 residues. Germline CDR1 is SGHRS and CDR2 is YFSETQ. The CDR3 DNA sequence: TGCGCCAGCAGCTTGATGACAGGAGCTTCTGGAGCCCTCCACTTT. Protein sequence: CASSLMTGASGALHF.

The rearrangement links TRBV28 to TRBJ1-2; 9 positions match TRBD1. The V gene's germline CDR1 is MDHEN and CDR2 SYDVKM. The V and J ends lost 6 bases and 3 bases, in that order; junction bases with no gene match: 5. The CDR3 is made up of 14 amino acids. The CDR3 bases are TGTGCCAGCAGCCAAACAGGGGGCCACTATGGCTACACCTTC. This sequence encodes CASSQTGGHYGYTF.

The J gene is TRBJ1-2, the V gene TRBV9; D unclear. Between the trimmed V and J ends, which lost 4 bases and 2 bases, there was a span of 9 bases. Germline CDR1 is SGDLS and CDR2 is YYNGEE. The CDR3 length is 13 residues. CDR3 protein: CASSRTGNYGYTF. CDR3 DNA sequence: TGTGCCAGCAGCCGGACGGGAAACTATGGCTACACCTTC.

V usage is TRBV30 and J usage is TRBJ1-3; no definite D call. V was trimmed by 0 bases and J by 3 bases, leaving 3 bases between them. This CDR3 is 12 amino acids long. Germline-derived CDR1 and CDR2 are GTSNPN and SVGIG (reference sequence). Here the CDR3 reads CAWSVYGNTIYF. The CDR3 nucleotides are TGTGCCTGGAGTGTATATGGAAACACCATATATTTT. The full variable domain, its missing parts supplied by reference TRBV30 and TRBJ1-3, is SQTIHQWPATLVQPVGSPLSLECTVEGTSNPNLYWYRQAAGRGLQLLFYSVGIGQISSEVPQNLSASRPQDRQFILSSKKLLLSDSGFYLCAWSVYGNTIYFGEGSWLTVV.

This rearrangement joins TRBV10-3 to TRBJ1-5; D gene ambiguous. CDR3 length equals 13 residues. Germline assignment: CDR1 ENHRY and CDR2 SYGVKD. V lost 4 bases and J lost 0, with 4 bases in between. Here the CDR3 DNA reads TGTGCCATCAGTGGCAGTAGCAATCAGCCCCAGCATTTT. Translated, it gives CAISGSSNQPQHF.

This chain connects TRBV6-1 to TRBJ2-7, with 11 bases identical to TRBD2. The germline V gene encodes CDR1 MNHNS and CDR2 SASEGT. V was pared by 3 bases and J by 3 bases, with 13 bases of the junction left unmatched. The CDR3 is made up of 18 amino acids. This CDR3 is CASSEWDPTSGIGYEQYF. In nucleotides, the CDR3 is TGTGCCAGCAGTGAGTGGGACCCGACTAGCGGGATTGGCTACGAGCAGTACTTC.

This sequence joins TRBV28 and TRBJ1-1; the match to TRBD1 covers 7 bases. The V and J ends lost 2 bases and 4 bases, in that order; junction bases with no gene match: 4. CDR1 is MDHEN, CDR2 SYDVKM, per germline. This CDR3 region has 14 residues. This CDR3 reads CASSLGTEFTEAFF. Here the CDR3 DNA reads TGTGCCAGCAGTTTAGGGACAGAATTCACTGAAGCTTTCTTT.

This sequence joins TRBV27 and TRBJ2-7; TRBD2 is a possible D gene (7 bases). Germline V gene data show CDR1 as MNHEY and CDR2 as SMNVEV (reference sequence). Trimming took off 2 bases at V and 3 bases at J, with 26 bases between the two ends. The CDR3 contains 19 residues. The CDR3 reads CASSLRGGMGSLLFYEQYF. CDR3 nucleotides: TGTGCCAGCAGTTTAAGGGGGGGGATGGGGTCCCTGCTCTTCTACGAGCAGTACTTC.

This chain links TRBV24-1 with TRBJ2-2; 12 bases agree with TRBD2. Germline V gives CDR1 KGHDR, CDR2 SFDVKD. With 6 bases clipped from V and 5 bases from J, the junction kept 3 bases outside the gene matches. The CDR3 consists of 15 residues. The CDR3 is CATSLAGGDTGELFF. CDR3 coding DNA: TGTGCCACCAGTCTAGCGGGAGGGGATACCGGGGAGCTGTTTTTT.

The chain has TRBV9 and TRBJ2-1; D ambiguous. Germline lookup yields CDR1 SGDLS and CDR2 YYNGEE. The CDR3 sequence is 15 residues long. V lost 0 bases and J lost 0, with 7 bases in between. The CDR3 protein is CASSVAASSYNEQFF. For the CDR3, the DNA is TGTGCCAGCAGCGTAGCAGCGAGCTCCTACAATGAGCAGTTCTTC.

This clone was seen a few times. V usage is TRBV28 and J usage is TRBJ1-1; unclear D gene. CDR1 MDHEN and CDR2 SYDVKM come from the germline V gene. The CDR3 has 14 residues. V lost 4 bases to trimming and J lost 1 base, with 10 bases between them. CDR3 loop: CASSSVGRNTEAFF. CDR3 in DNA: TGTGCCAGCAGTTCTGTCGGGAGGAACACTGAAGCTTTCTTT.

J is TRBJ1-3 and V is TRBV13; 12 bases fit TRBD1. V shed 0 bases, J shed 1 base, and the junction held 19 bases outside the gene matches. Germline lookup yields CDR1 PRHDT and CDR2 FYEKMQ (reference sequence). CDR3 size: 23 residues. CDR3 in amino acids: CASSLGPGTGGAIERWSGNTIYF. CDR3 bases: TGTGCCAGCAGCTTAGGACCTGGGACAGGGGGCGCTATCGAACGGTGGTCTGGAAACACCATATATTTT.

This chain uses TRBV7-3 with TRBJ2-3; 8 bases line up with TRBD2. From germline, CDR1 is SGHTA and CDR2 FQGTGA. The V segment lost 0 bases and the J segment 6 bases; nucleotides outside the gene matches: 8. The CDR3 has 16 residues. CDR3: CASSLTSGTILDTQYF. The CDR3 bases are TGTGCCAGCAGCTTAACTAGCGGGACTATTTTGGATACGCAGTATTTT.

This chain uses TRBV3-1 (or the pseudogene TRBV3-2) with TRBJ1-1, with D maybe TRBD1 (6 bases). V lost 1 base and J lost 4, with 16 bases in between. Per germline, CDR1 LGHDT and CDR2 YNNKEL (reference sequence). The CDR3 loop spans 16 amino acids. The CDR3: CASSQGDPSRGTEAFF. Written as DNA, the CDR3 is TGTGCCAGCAGCCAAGGAGACCCATCCAGGGGCACTGAAGCTTTCTTT.

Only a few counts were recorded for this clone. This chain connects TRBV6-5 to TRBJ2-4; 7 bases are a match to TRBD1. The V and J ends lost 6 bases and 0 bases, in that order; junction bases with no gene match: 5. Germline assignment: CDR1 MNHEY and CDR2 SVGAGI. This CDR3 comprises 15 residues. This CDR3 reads CASSPDREAKNIQYF. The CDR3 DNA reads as TGTGCCAGCAGCCCAGACAGGGAAGCCAAAAACATTCAGTACTTC.

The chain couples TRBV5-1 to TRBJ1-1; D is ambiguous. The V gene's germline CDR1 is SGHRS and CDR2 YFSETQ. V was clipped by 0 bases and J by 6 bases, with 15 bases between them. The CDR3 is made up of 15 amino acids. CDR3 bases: TGCGCCAGCAGCTTGGCAGATAGGGCGGGCGCTGAAGCTTTCTTT. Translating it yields CASSLADRAGAEAFF.

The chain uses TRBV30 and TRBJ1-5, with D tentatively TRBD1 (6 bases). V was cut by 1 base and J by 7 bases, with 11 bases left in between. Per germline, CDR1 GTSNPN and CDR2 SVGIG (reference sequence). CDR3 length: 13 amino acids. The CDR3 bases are TGTGCCTGGAGTGAGGGGGTAGGGCAGCCCCAGCATTTT. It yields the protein CAWSEGVGQPQHF.

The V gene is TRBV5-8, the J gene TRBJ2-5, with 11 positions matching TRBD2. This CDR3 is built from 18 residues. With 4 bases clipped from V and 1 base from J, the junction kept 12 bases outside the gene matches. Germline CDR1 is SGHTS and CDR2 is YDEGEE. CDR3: CASSDGLAGLPVQETQYF. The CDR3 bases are TGTGCCAGCAGCGATGGACTAGCGGGCCTCCCCGTCCAAGAGACCCAGTACTTC.

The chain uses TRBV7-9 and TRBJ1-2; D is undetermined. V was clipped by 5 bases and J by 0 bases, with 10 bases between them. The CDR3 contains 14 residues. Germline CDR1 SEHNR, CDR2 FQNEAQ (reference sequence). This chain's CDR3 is CASSHVGANYGYTF. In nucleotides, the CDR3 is TGTGCCAGCAGCCACGTCGGGGCTAACTATGGCTACACCTTC.